These 5 T cell receptor beta chains came from one sample sequenced in a study of T cells in localized non-small cell lung cancer. Method: immunoSEQ multiplex PCR; TCRdb's copy keeps in-frame clones and lacks some. The sample lists 70,000 to 90,000 clones; around 81% were seen once. Here the sequenced sample was peripheral blood, taken before any cancer treatment. The receptors derive from a female donor aged 60 or older with stage I lung adenocarcinoma.

The rearrangement joins TRBV19 to TRBJ1-1; D is unclear. The germline V gene has CDR1 LNHDA and CDR2 SQIVND (reference sequence). CDR3 length equals 13 residues. Trimming took off 2 bases at V and 7 bases at J, with 11 bases between the two ends. The CDR3 DNA sequence: TGTGCCAGTAGTATATCGGAAGGACGTGAAGCTTTCTTT. Its translation: CASSISEGREAFF.

This rearrangement joins TRBV11-2 to TRBJ1-4; maybe TRBD1 (6 bases). The CDR3 consists of 13 residues. The germline gives CDR1 SGHAT, CDR2 FQNNGV. V was pared by 3 bases and J by 7 bases, with 9 bases between. The CDR3 here is CASSFGTPEKLFF. The CDR3 DNA follows: TGTGCCAGCAGCTTCGGGACACCTGAAAAACTGTTTTTT.

The rearrangement uses TRBV7-9 and TRBJ2-7, with D perhaps matching TRBD1 (5 bases). CDR3 length: 14 residues. Germline loops: CDR1 SEHNR, CDR2 FQNEAQ (reference sequence). Trimming removed 1 base at V and 2 bases at J, with 9 bases between. CDR3 coding DNA: TGTGCCAGCAGCTTAGGGGCAGGGCCCTACGAGCAGTACTTC. It translates to CASSLGAGPYEQYF.

The rearrangement joins TRBV30 to TRBJ2-1; D not certain. The length of the CDR3 is 12 residues. V was clipped by 0 bases and J by 5 bases, with 5 bases between them. Germline loops: CDR1 GTSNPN, CDR2 SVGIG (reference sequence). CDR3 in amino acids: CAWSVRNNEQFF. Here the CDR3 DNA reads TGTGCCTGGAGTGTCAGGAACAATGAGCAGTTCTTC.

The chain couples TRBV2 to TRBJ1-5, with D unclear. CDR3 length equals 14 residues. The V end was cut by 6 bases, the J end by 0 bases, with 9 bases between. Germline V gene data show CDR1 as SNHLY and CDR2 as FYNNEI. The CDR3 region is CASRADISNQPQHF. The DNA of the CDR3 is TGTGCCAGCAGAGCGGATATTAGCAATCAGCCCCAGCATTTT.